This entry describes one T cell receptor (beta chain). These data belong to a study of T cells in Graves' hyperthyroidism and ophthalmopathy. The source material, RNA transcripts, was used to amplify TCR beta CDR3 regions. The HTBI primer set served for first-round RT-PCR of the TCR CDR3. Each CDR3 protein gets one entry after TCRdb re-called the multiplex PCR reads with MiXCR. The data contain over 400,000 distinct CDR3 sequences, over 12% of them singletons. The CDR3 runs 14 residues. V shed 5 bases and J shed 8 bases, with 17 bases lying between them. CDR1 is SGHAT and CDR2 is FQNNGV in the germline V gene. Patients were excluded for uncontrolled infection, other autoimmune disease, pregnancy or lactation.

This clonotype was sampled from a man younger than 30 with Graves' ophthalmopathy. V usage is TRBV11-2 and J usage is TRBJ2-3; D perhaps matches TRBD2 (5 bases). The sequencing input was blood. CDR3 sequence: CASSPLRASRTQYF. DNA for the CDR3: TGTGCCAGCAGCCCACTGCGGGCCTCTCGTACGCAGTATTTT.